Below are 24 T cell receptor beta chains sequenced from a single sample in a study of blood T cell repertoires in COVID-19. TCRdb keeps only in-frame clones here, not all; method: immunoSEQ multiplex PCR. The data hold about 94,000 clones, with around 90% observed a single time. What was sequenced was peripheral blood. Receptors were obtained from an elderly woman with acute or convalescent COVID-19.

The chain carries TRBV6-2 or TRBV6-3 and TRBJ1-1; D uncertain. CDR1 is MNHEY, CDR2 SVGEGT, per germline. The CDR3 is 13 amino acids. V shed 4 bases and J shed 5 bases, with 11 bases lying between them. This CDR3 reads CASSLDGRTEAFF. CDR3 nucleotide sequence: TGTGCCAGCAGTTTGGACGGGAGGACTGAAGCTTTCTTT.

This sequence joins TRBV2 and TRBJ2-6; D is perhaps TRBD1 (5 bases). Trimming removed 5 bases at V and 2 bases at J, with 13 bases between. CDR1 is SNHLY, CDR2 FYNNEI, per germline. The length of the CDR3 is 16 residues. The CDR3 bases are TGTGCCAGCAGTTACCCAGGGTCTGCTGGGGCCAACGTCCTGACTTTC. Protein sequence: CASSYPGSAGANVLTF.

The chain joins TRBV11-1 to TRBJ1-1; D uncertain. Germline lookup yields CDR1 SGHAT and CDR2 FQDESV (reference sequence). V gave up 2 bases and J gave up 1 base, with 8 bases separating them. The CDR3 is made up of 14 amino acids. The CDR3 loop reads CASSLRQANTEAFF. The CDR3 coding sequence is TGTGCCAGCAGCTTACGGCAGGCGAACACTGAAGCTTTCTTT.

V and J are TRBV19 and TRBJ1-5; possibly TRBD1 for D (5 bases). V was clipped by 3 bases and J by 4 bases, with 13 bases between them. There are 15 residues in the CDR3. Germline lookup yields CDR1 LNHDA and CDR2 SQIVND (reference sequence). The chain's CDR3 is CASSIMDITNQPQHF. The CDR3 coding sequence is TGTGCCAGTAGTATTATGGACATAACTAATCAGCCCCAGCATTTT.

The chain joins TRBV11-2 to TRBJ1-6; 9 nucleotides align to TRBD1. Germline CDR1 SGHAT, CDR2 FQNNGV. The ends lost 4 bases at V and 5 bases at J; junction bases unmatched: 3. CDR3 length equals 15 residues. The CDR3 spells CASSSRTGDNSPLHF. Here the CDR3 DNA reads TGTGCCAGCAGCTCCCGGACAGGGGATAATTCACCCCTCCACTTT. Full variable domain (remainder filled in from reference TRBV11-2 and TRBJ1-6): EAGVAQSPRYKIIEKRQSVAFWCNPISGHATLYWYQQILGQGPKLLIQFQNNGVVDDSQLPKDRFSAERLKGVDSTLKIQPAKLEDSAVYLCASSSRTGDNSPLHFGNGTRLTVT.

This chain links TRBV4-2 with TRBJ1-1, with TRBD1 matching 10 bases. Germline V gene lookup returns CDR1 LGHNA and CDR2 YNFKEQ. The CDR3 contains 17 residues. The ends lost 0 bases at V and 10 bases at J; junction bases unmatched: 14. The CDR3 sequence is CASSQEARTGGSDIAFF. As DNA, the CDR3 is TGTGCCAGCAGCCAAGAGGCCCGGACAGGGGGATCGGATATAGCTTTCTTT.

The J gene is TRBJ1-5, the V gene TRBV27; D may be TRBD1 (5 bases). Germline loops: CDR1 MNHEY, CDR2 SMNVEV (reference sequence). The CDR3 runs 11 residues. Trimming left V 7 bases short and J 9 bases short, with 10 bases between. The CDR3 is CASTLRGPQHF. CDR3 DNA sequence: TGTGCCAGCACCCTTAGGGGGCCCCAGCATTTT.

This clone was seen once. V gene TRBV18 combines with J gene TRBJ2-3; the match to TRBD2 covers 13 bases. The V gene end was trimmed by 3 bases and the J gene end by 2 bases; junction bases not matched to a gene: 5. Per germline, CDR1 KGHSH and CDR2 LQKENI. The CDR3 contains 17 residues. The CDR3 sequence: CASSPLGLAGDTDTQYF. DNA of the CDR3: TGTGCCAGCTCACCCCTCGGACTAGCGGGGGACACAGATACGCAGTATTTT.

CDR3 protein: CASSQWGEAGYTF. The CDR3 nucleotides read TGTGCCAGCAGCCAGTGGGGCGAGGCTGGCTACACCTTC. The genes are TRBV3-1 (or the pseudogene TRBV3-2) and TRBJ1-2, with a tentative D call TRBD1 (5 bases). The V and J ends lost 3 bases and 7 bases respectively, with 12 bases between them. CDR1 is LGHDT, CDR2 YNNKEL, per germline (reference sequence). The CDR3 has 13 amino acids.

The chain carries TRBV28 and TRBJ1-1; D is unresolved. The CDR3 totals 12 residues. V shed 6 bases and J shed 6 bases, with 11 bases lying between them. CDR1 MDHEN and CDR2 SYDVKM come from the germline V gene. The CDR3 nucleotides read TGTGCCAGCAGCGCTCAGGTGGCTGAAGCTTTCTTT. Encoded protein: CASSAQVAEAFF. The entire variable domain, with the rest obtained from reference TRBV28 and TRBJ1-1, is as follows: DVKVTQSSRYLVKRTGEKVFLECVQDMDHENMFWYRQDPGLGLRLIYFSYDVKMKEKGDIPEGYSVSREKKERFSLILESASTNQTSMYLCASSAQVAEAFFGQGTRLTVV.

The chain is built from TRBV7-9 and TRBJ2-7; 11 positions match TRBD1. Trimming at V came to 2 bases and at J to 0 bases, leaving 3 bases not matched to a gene. The CDR3 is 16 amino acids. Germline V gives CDR1 SEHNR, CDR2 FQNEAQ (reference sequence). DNA of the CDR3: TGTGCCAGCAGCTTATGGGGACAGGGGGTCTCCTACGAGCAGTACTTC. Amino acids: CASSLWGQGVSYEQYF.

The chain carries TRBV14 and TRBJ2-7; no clear D gene. V lost 0 bases, J lost 5 bases, and 17 bases lay in between. Germline V lookup: CDR1 SGHDN, CDR2 FVKESK. The CDR3 spans 16 residues. The CDR3 sequence is CASSQEYSFNADEQYF. CDR3 bases: TGTGCCAGCAGCCAAGAATATAGCTTTAACGCGGACGAGCAGTACTTC. The variable domain in full, with the rest retrieved from reference TRBV14 and TRBJ2-7, is EAGVTQFPSHSVIEKGQTVTLRCDPISGHDNLYWYRRVMGKEIKFLLHFVKESKQDESGMPNNRFLAERTGGTYSTLKVQPAELEDSGVYFCASSQEYSFNADEQYFGPGTRLTVT.

The chain's CDR3 is CASSEAGAVTSGNTIYF. CDR3 coding DNA: TGTGCCAGCAGTGAAGCGGGTGCGGTGACCTCTGGAAACACCATATATTTT. The V call is TRBV6-1, the J call TRBJ1-3; D ambiguous. This CDR3 is 17 amino acids long. Germline V gene sequence: CDR1 MNHNS, CDR2 SASEGT. V was pared by 0 bases and J by 0 bases, with 12 bases between.

The chain is built from TRBV4-3 and TRBJ1-1; TRBD1 matches 8 bases. CDR1 is LGHNA and CDR2 is YSLEER in the germline V gene. V trimming: 1 base; J trimming: 4 bases; junction bases outside the gene matches: 11. The CDR3 sequence is 17 residues long. CDR3 amino acids: CASSQGGTGPFSTEAFF. Here the CDR3 DNA reads TGCGCCAGCAGCCAAGGAGGGACAGGACCCTTCTCCACTGAAGCTTTCTTT.

V is TRBV5-6 and J is TRBJ1-1; 10 bases fit TRBD1. Losses at the gene ends were 7 bases for V and 11 bases for J; bases not matched to a gene: 5. The germline V gene encodes CDR1 SGHDT and CDR2 YYEEEE. This CDR3 is 11 amino acids long. The CDR3 protein is CASGGQGVAFF. CDR3 coding DNA: TGTGCCAGCGGCGGACAGGGGGTGGCTTTCTTT.

The J gene is TRBJ1-2, the V gene TRBV7-9; D is ambiguous. The CDR3 has 13 amino acids. V lost 4 bases to trimming and J lost 4 bases, with 10 bases between them. CDR1 and CDR2 from the germline V gene are SEHNR and FQNEAQ (reference sequence). The CDR3 DNA reads TGTGCCAGCAGCTGGGCCGGGAGCTATGGCTACACCTTC. Translated, it gives CASSWAGSYGYTF.

The CDR3 is CASSPEAGGEEKLFF. The CDR3 coding sequence is TGTGCCAGCAGCCCGGAGGCAGGGGGCGAGGAAAAACTGTTTTTT. This chain links TRBV4-2 with TRBJ1-4; 8 bases map to TRBD1. Trimming removed 4 bases from V and 8 bases from J; junction bases left unmatched: 9. This CDR3 has 15 residues. Germline CDR1 LGHNA, CDR2 YNFKEQ.

The gene calls are TRBV5-1 and TRBJ2-7; D is unclear. V was pared by 0 bases and J by 6 bases, with 10 bases between. From germline, CDR1 is SGHRS and CDR2 YFSETQ. The CDR3 is 13 amino acids. The CDR3 here is CASSLVGRSEQYF. DNA for the CDR3: TGCGCCAGCAGCTTGGTGGGTCGGAGCGAGCAGTACTTC.

The chain employs TRBV15 and TRBJ2-5; D is unresolved. V dropped 0 bases and J dropped 2 bases, with 4 bases sitting between them. The CDR3 has 13 residues. CDR1 is LNHNV and CDR2 is YYDKDF in the germline V gene (reference sequence). CDR3 DNA: TGTGCCACCAGCAGAGATAAACAAGAGACCCAGTACTTC. Protein product: CATSRDKQETQYF.

CDR3 residues: CASRIGQGISYYGYTF. As DNA, the CDR3 is TGTGCCAGCAGAATCGGACAGGGGATTTCCTACTATGGCTACACCTTC. The chain has TRBV5-6 and TRBJ1-2; TRBD1 aligns across 9 bases. J gave up 3 bases and V 5 bases, and 11 bases lay outside the gene matches. The germline V gene has CDR1 SGHDT and CDR2 YYEEEE. The CDR3 length is 16 residues.

This clone turned up a few times. The rearrangement joins TRBV5-6 to TRBJ1-1; TRBD1 agrees at 9 bases. Germline V gene data show CDR1 as SGHDT and CDR2 as YYEEEE. This CDR3 is 15 amino acids long. Germline trimming cut 4 bases from V and 1 base from J; bases unmatched to any gene: 5. The chain's CDR3 is CASSVGDRENTEAFF. In DNA, the CDR3 is TGTGCCAGCAGCGTAGGGGACAGGGAGAACACTGAAGCTTTCTTT.

The rearrangement joins TRBV2 to TRBJ1-1; tentative D call: TRBD1 (5 bases). The CDR3 covers 14 residues. V lost 1 base and J lost 4, with 10 bases in between. CDR1 and CDR2 (germline): SNHLY, FYNNEI. The CDR3 here is CASSEGVGATEAFF. The CDR3 DNA is TGTGCCAGCAGTGAAGGAGTAGGGGCCACTGAAGCTTTCTTT.

The rearrangement links TRBV6-2 or TRBV6-3 to TRBJ2-3; D may be TRBD2 (6 bases). This CDR3 has 15 amino acids. Per germline, CDR1 MNHEY and CDR2 SVGEGT. Trimming took off 2 bases at V and 4 bases at J, with 13 bases between the two ends. The CDR3 spells CASSYGWGEADTQYF. CDR3 DNA sequence: TGTGCCAGCAGTTACGGGTGGGGGGAGGCAGATACGCAGTATTTT.

This chain joins TRBV10-3 and TRBJ1-6; 10 bases line up with TRBD1. The J segment lost 7 bases and the V segment lost 6 bases, leaving 3 bases of the junction unmatched. The CDR3 length is 14 residues. Germline V gene lookup returns CDR1 ENHRY and CDR2 SYGVKD. CDR3 DNA sequence: TGTGCCATCAGCCCGGGACAGGGGAATTCACCCCTCCACTTT. It codes for CAISPGQGNSPLHF.